Listed below are T cell receptor beta chains from one sample, sequenced in a study of cytomegalovirus exposure and HLA in healthy donors. Measured with immunoSEQ multiplex PCR; TCRdb has only the in-frame clones, and not every one. The sample lists 100,000 or so clones; roughly 71% were seen once. The sample was PBMCs. The receptors here all came from a woman in her 40s in good health and CMV-seronegative. CDR3s include the opening cysteine and the closing phenylalanine or tryptophan. The order of the fields is clone size, V gene, D gene, J gene, CDR3 DNA, CDR3 protein. The D gene is left open where the match is weak. Rows give clone size only sometimes, using once, few, many, or a class for an expanded clone.

size: few
V: TRBV10-1
D: TRBD2
J: TRBJ2-2
DNA: TGCGCCAGCAGTCCTAGCGGGGGTACCGGGGAGCTGTTTTTT
CDR3: CASSPSGGTGELFF

size: .
V: TRBV6-1
D: .
J: TRBJ1-4
DNA: TGTGCCAGCAGGCCAACACAGGGCTTCTTTGAAAAACTGTTTTTT
CDR3: CASRPTQGFFEKLFF

size: .
V: TRBV4-1
D: TRBD1
J: TRBJ2-5
DNA: TGCGCCAGCAGCCATGGGACAGGGGACGAACCCACTCAAGAGACCCAGTACTTC
CDR3: CASSHGTGDEPTQETQYF

size: .
V: TRBV5-1
D: .
J: TRBJ1-1
DNA: TGCGCCAGCAGCTTGGCCGGAGGGATGAACACTGAAGCTTTCTTT
CDR3: CASSLAGGMNTEAFF

size: .
V: TRBV2
D: TRBD1
J: TRBJ1-2
DNA: TGTGCCAGCAGTAGGGACAGGGCAGGCTATGGCTACACCTTC
CDR3: CASSRDRAGYGYTF

size: .
V: TRBV19
D: .
J: TRBJ1-2
DNA: TGTGCCAGTAGCCCAGGGTCGTGGGGCTACACCTTC
CDR3: CASSPGSWGYTF

size: .
V: TRBV5-6
D: TRBD1
J: TRBJ1-1
DNA: TGTGCCAGCAGCTTGCTGACAGGGTGGAACACTGAAGCTTTCTTT
CDR3: CASSLLTGWNTEAFF

size: .
V: TRBV25-1
D: TRBD1
J: TRBJ2-2
DNA: TGTGCCAGCAGCGCAACAGGGGCCGGGGAGCTGTTTTTT
CDR3: CASSATGAGELFF

size: .
V: TRBV18
D: TRBD1
J: TRBJ2-7
DNA: TGTGCCAGCTCGCCCGGGACAGGGGCGTTAGAGCAGTACTTC
CDR3: CASSPGTGALEQYF

size: .
V: TRBV19
D: .
J: TRBJ2-1
DNA: TGTGCCAGTAGTTGGGGCGGACAGTACAATGAGCAGTTCTTC
CDR3: CASSWGGQYNEQFF

size: .
V: TRBV6-5
D: TRBD1
J: TRBJ2-7
DNA: TGTGCCAGCAGTTTCTCAGGGGGTATTATGTCCTACGAGCAGTACTTC
CDR3: CASSFSGGIMSYEQYF

size: .
V: TRBV7-6
D: .
J: TRBJ2-1
DNA: TGTGCCAGCAGCTTAGTCTTAGCGGAGAACTACAATGAGCAGTTCTTC
CDR3: CASSLVLAENYNEQFF

size: .
V: TRBV19
D: TRBD1
J: TRBJ1-5
DNA: TGTGCCAGTCATAGGGGACAGGGATATCAGGGTCAGCCCCAGCATTTT
CDR3: CASHRGQGYQGQPQHF

size: few
V: TRBV4-2
D: TRBD1
J: TRBJ1-5
DNA: TGTGCCAGCAGCCCCTTACAGGGGGTCAATCAGCCCCAGCATTTT
CDR3: CASSPLQGVNQPQHF

size: once
V: TRBV6-5
D: .
J: TRBJ1-2
DNA: TGTGCCAGCAGTTACTCGTCGTCGGGAGGGAATGGCTACACCTTC
CDR3: CASSYSSSGGNGYTF

size: .
V: TRBV12-5
D: TRBD1
J: TRBJ2-7
DNA: TGTGCTAGTGGTTTGCCGCACCCGGGACAGGGAAACGAGCAGTACTTC
CDR3: CASGLPHPGQGNEQYF

size: .
V: TRBV6-5
D: .
J: TRBJ1-2
DNA: TGTGCCAGCAGGACCACAGGGTACTATGGCTACACCTTC
CDR3: CASRTTGYYGYTF

size: .
V: TRBV30
D: TRBD1
J: TRBJ1-4
DNA: TGTGCCTGGAGTAGGGGGACAGGGGGGGAAAAACTGTTTTTT
CDR3: CAWSRGTGGEKLFF

size: .
V: TRBV10-3
D: .
J: TRBJ2-2
DNA: TGTGCCATCAGTGGGAATTCGGGCACCGGGGAGCTGTTTTTT
CDR3: CAISGNSGTGELFF

size: .
V: TRBV19
D: .
J: TRBJ1-1
DNA: TGTGCCAGTTCGGACAGAAACACTGAAGCTTTCTTT
CDR3: CASSDRNTEAFF

size: .
V: TRBV15
D: TRBD1
J: TRBJ1-1
DNA: TGTGCCACCAGCCGTTCAGGGGGGTACACTGAAGCTTTCTTT
CDR3: CATSRSGGYTEAFF

size: .
V: TRBV4-1
D: TRBD2
J: TRBJ2-1
DNA: TGCGCCAGCAGCCTAGTACTAGCGGACAATGAGCAGTTCTTC
CDR3: CASSLVLADNEQFF

size: .
V: TRBV7-9
D: TRBD1
J: TRBJ2-3
DNA: TGTGCCAGCAGCGAGAGGACAGGGTCAGATACGCAGTATTTT
CDR3: CASSERTGSDTQYF

size: few
V: TRBV6-6
D: .
J: TRBJ1-1
DNA: TGTGCCAGCAGTGTACCACAAGAAGCTTTCTTT
CDR3: CASSVPQEAFF

size: few
V: TRBV4-3
D: .
J: TRBJ1-1
DNA: TGCGCCAGCAGCCAAGAATCACAGGGCGGCACTGAAGCTTTCTTT
CDR3: CASSQESQGGTEAFF

size: .
V: TRBV5-5
D: .
J: TRBJ2-4
DNA: TGTGCCAGCAGCTTGCCCCTCGACATTCAGTACTTC
CDR3: CASSLPLDIQYF

size: few
V: TRBV5-6
D: TRBD1
J: TRBJ2-1
DNA: TGTGCCAGCAGCTTGGGGACAGGTTTCTCGCAGTTCTTC
CDR3: CASSLGTGFSQFF

size: .
V: TRBV5-1
D: .
J: TRBJ1-1
DNA: TGCGCCAGCAGCTCGGGGGGGCGGGCGAACACTGAAGCTTTCTTT
CDR3: CASSSGGRANTEAFF

size: .
V: TRBV5-1
D: .
J: TRBJ1-5
DNA: TGCGCCAGCAGCTTGGACGGGGGTTGGCAGCCCCAGCATTTT
CDR3: CASSLDGGWQPQHF

size: once
V: TRBV29-1
D: .
J: TRBJ2-7
DNA: TGCAGCGTTGAAGAGGAGGGCTACGAGCAGTACTTC
CDR3: CSVEEEGYEQYF